Presented here are 10 T cell receptor beta chains from one specimen sequenced in a study of blood T cells in healthy people across ages. Primers used in a second PCR of about 6 to 11 cycles were a sample-barcoded 5' primer and a J-beta primer mix. TCRdb redid the calling of the 5' RACE reads with MiXCR, one entry per CDR3 protein. This table holds about a million distinct CDR3 sequences, about 48% found once. Sequenced: blood. The receptors derive from a man aged 30 to 45 in good health.

CDR3 sequence: CASSLIDSIYEQYF. The DNA of the CDR3 is TGTGCCAGCAGCCTAATTGACAGCATCTACGAGCAGTACTTC. The chain recombines TRBV14 with TRBJ2-7, with D possibly matching TRBD1 (5 bases). The ends were cut back, 4 bases at V and 3 bases at J, with 13 bases in the middle. The CDR3 spans 14 residues. Looked up from germline, CDR1 is SGHDN and CDR2 is FVKESK. Drawing the rest from reference TRBV14 and TRBJ2-7, the complete variable domain is EAGVTQFPSHSVIEKGQTVTLRCDPISGHDNLYWYRRVMGKEIKFLLHFVKESKQDESGMPNNRFLAERTGGTYSTLKVQPAELEDSGVYFCASSLIDSIYEQYFGPGTRLTVT.

The J gene is TRBJ2-1, the V gene TRBV27; 16 positions match TRBD2. J was trimmed by 8 bases and V by 0 bases; bases with no gene match: 4. CDR1 and CDR2 (germline): MNHEY, SMNVEV (reference sequence). CDR3 size: 17 residues. This CDR3 reads CASSLSGTSGGAYEQFF. The DNA of the CDR3 is TGTGCCAGCAGTTTATCAGGGACTAGCGGGGGGGCGTATGAGCAGTTCTTC.

This clonotype has more than one count but fewer than ten. V gene TRBV3-1 combines with J gene TRBJ2-4; D is possibly TRBD2 (6 bases). The J call may not be correct, given that the DNA end is closer to TRBJ2-7. Germline V CDR1 and CDR2: LGHDT, YNNKEL (reference sequence). The CDR3 is 16 residues long. For the CDR3, the DNA is TGTGCCAGCCAGGCGTTCGGGGGTCCCTTCTCCTACGAGCAGTACTTC. Protein sequence: CASQAFGGPFSYEQYF.

This chain connects TRBV7-9 to TRBJ2-1, with D perhaps matching TRBD2 (7 bases). This CDR3 is 14 amino acids long. V lost 0 bases, J lost 9 bases, and 12 bases lay in between. From germline, CDR1 is SEHNR and CDR2 FQNEAQ (reference sequence). The CDR3 region is CASSLAGGQGEQFF. CDR3 coding DNA: TGTGCCAGCAGCTTAGCGGGGGGGCAGGGTGAGCAGTTCTTC.

This clonotype was recorded only once. The gene calls are TRBV5-1 and TRBJ2-3; TRBD1 matches at 10 bases. The CDR3 runs 16 residues. Germline V gene data show CDR1 as SGHRS and CDR2 as YFSETQ. J lost 3 bases, V lost 0 bases, and 4 bases had no gene match. The CDR3 DNA reads as TGCGCCAGCAGCTTGGGCCGGACAGGGGGAACAGATACGCAGTATTTT. Its translation: CASSLGRTGGTDTQYF. The whole variable domain, remainder taken from reference TRBV5-1 and TRBJ2-3, is KAGVTQTPRYLIKTRGQQVTLSCSPISGHRSVSWYQQTPGQGLQFLFEYFSETQRNKGNFPGRFSGRQFSNSRSEMNVSTLELGDSALYLCASSLGRTGGTDTQYFGPGTRLTVL.

V and J are TRBV13 and TRBJ2-3, with 10 bases identical to TRBD2. Germline V gene sequence: CDR1 PRHDT, CDR2 FYEKMQ (reference sequence). This CDR3 spans 18 amino acids. The junction had 10 bases not matched to a gene; V was cut back by 4 bases and J by 0 bases. CDR3 sequence (DNA): TGTGCCAGCAGCTCCCGGACTAGCGGTGGCGAGAGCACAGATACGCAGTATTTT. It specifies CASSSRTSGGESTDTQYF.

This clonotype came up many times. The V gene is TRBV6-2 or TRBV6-3, the J gene TRBJ2-7; D is ambiguous. The CDR3 length is 13 residues. Deletions cut 6 bases from V and 3 bases from J, with 12 bases between. Germline CDR1 and CDR2: MNHEY and SVGEGT. The CDR3 DNA reads TGTGCCAGCAGGTGGCCAGATCTCTACGAGCAGTACTTC. As protein: CASRWPDLYEQYF.

Regarding this clonotype: One junction end does not reproduce the germline sequence, and a read error may be involved. This sequence joins TRBV9 and TRBJ2-1; weak D call: TRBD1 (6 bases). Germline-derived CDR1 and CDR2 are SGDLS and YYNGEE. This CDR3 region has 15 residues. CDR3 in DNA: TGTACCAGCAGCGCCCATCAGGGGAGCAGCAATGAGCAGTTCTTC. It translates to CTSSAHQGSSNEQFF.

The chain recombines TRBV18 with TRBJ2-7, with a weak D call TRBD1 (8 bases). V was trimmed by 0 bases and J by 7 bases, leaving 19 bases between them. Germline CDR1 is KGHSH and CDR2 is LQKENI. The CDR3 runs to 16 residues. The CDR3 region is CASSPPTGEGYNEQYF. The DNA of the CDR3 is TGTGCCAGCTCACCACCGACAGGGGAGGGATACAATGAGCAGTACTTC.

This chain joins TRBV6-1 and TRBJ1-2; 7 nucleotides align to TRBD1. Germline lookup yields CDR1 MNHNS and CDR2 SASEGT. Trimming took 8 bases from V and 4 from J; bases not matched to a gene: 10. CDR3 length: 14 residues. CDR3 DNA sequence: TGTGCCAGCCGGGACAGCCTGGCCCTCTATGGCTACACCTTC. It translates to CASRDSLALYGYTF.